This T cell receptor (beta chain) was recovered during a study of T-cell reconstitution after alpha-beta-depleted transplantation in children. The CDR3 consists of 15 residues. Germline assignment: CDR1 SEHNR and CDR2 FQNEAQ (reference sequence). Trimming removed 0 bases from V and 5 bases from J, with 13 bases in between. The authors prepared the TCRbeta library with unique molecular identifiers. In TCRdb, the PCR reads were re-called with MiXCR into one record per CDR3 protein. Of some 550,000 distinct CDR3 sequences in the sample, 15% to 20% were seen once. There are a few counts of this clonotype.

J is TRBJ1-1 and V is TRBV7-9; D possibly corresponds to TRBD1 (5 bases). The specimen comprised PBMCs from the stem cell graft donor, sampled from the stem cell graft. The TCR originated in a human donor who donated a stem cell graft to a child with acute lymphoblastic leukemia. The CDR3 protein is CASSLALGWGTEAFF. The CDR3 DNA is TGTGCCAGCAGCTTAGCTCTCGGCTGGGGGACTGAAGCTTTCTTT.